The 23 T cell receptor beta chains in this list originate from one sample, sequenced in a study of metastatic and nonmetastatic thyroid tumors. No patient had received any treatment before thyroid surgery. TCRdb reprocessed the PCR reads via MiXCR. The sample consists of around 30,000 clones, less than 20% of them appearing once. What was sequenced was blood. Receptors were obtained from a female donor with papillary thyroid cancer or a benign thyroid nodule (not recorded which). Some clones in this sample may be carry-over from other donors' samples.

This clone was counted ten times or more. The J gene is TRBJ2-7, the V gene TRBV19, with a weak D call TRBD2 (6 bases). With 4 bases removed from V and 2 bases from J, the gap between germline ends came to 15 bases. CDR3 length: 15 amino acids. The germline gives CDR1 LNHDA, CDR2 SQIVND (reference sequence). The CDR3 region is CASSRGLSSTYEQYF. CDR3 DNA: TGTGCCAGTAGTAGGGGACTGAGTTCGACCTACGAGCAGTACTTC.

This clone was seen only a few times. The rearrangement links TRBV6-2 or TRBV6-3 to TRBJ2-7; D is unresolved. V shed 6 bases and J shed 0 bases, with 15 bases lying between them. The CDR3 length is 15 residues. Germline values: CDR1 MNHEY, CDR2 SVGEGT. In nucleotides, the CDR3 is TGTGCCAGCAGACGCGATAACCGGGCCTCCTACGAGCAGTACTTC. This codes for CASRRDNRASYEQYF.

This clone was seen more than once but under ten times. This rearrangement joins TRBV6-4 to TRBJ2-7; 8 bases are shared with TRBD1. The CDR3 contains 14 residues. Germline values: CDR1 MRHNA, CDR2 SNTAGT. Trimming cost V 3 bases and J 5 bases; bases outside gene matches: 6. The CDR3, as DNA: TGTGCCAGCAGTGAATGGCAGGGGGCCCACGAGCAGTACTTC. Amino acids: CASSEWQGAHEQYF.

This clone was counted many times. The rearrangement uses TRBV12-3 or TRBV12-4 and TRBJ1-1, with a tentative D call TRBD1 (5 bases). The length of the CDR3 is 13 residues. V shed 7 bases and J shed 1 base, with 10 bases lying between them. CDR3 sequence reads: CASTGFGNTEAFF. The DNA for the CDR3 is TGTGCCAGCACAGGGTTTGGGAACACTGAAGCTTTCTTT.

This clone showed up just a few times. V usage is TRBV27 and J usage is TRBJ2-1; D is ambiguous. The CDR3 has 16 amino acids. The V end was cut by 4 bases, the J end by 7 bases, with 20 bases between. CDR1 is MNHEY, CDR2 SMNVEV, per germline (reference sequence). In nucleotides, the CDR3 is TGTGCCAGCAGTTCCTACTTCCTCGAGTCGCGGAATGAGCAGTTCTTC. Its translation is CASSSYFLESRNEQFF.

This clone was counted ten times or more. This chain connects TRBV2 to TRBJ2-7; D unclear. Trimming stripped 6 bases from V and 2 bases from J, with 5 bases between. The CDR3 sequence is 11 residues long. Germline V gene lookup returns CDR1 SNHLY and CDR2 FYNNEI. CDR3 nucleotides: TGTGCCAGCAGGCTCACCTACGAGCAGTACTTC. Protein product: CASRLTYEQYF.

By proportion, this clone is medium-sized. The V and J genes are TRBV6-2 or TRBV6-3 and TRBJ2-5, with a tentative D call TRBD2 (6 bases). The CDR3 is 14 amino acids. Germline V gene data show CDR1 as MNHEY and CDR2 as SVGEGT. V was trimmed by 5 bases and J by 4 bases, leaving 14 bases between them. The CDR3 DNA is TGTGCCAGCAGTCCACGACTAGGCGGAGAGACCCAGTACTTC. Translation gives CASSPRLGGETQYF.

In this sample, this clone turned up many times. The CDR3 protein is CASSQEHTGTGISNEQFF. The CDR3 bases are TGTGCCAGCAGCCAAGAGCACACAGGGACAGGGATCTCCAATGAGCAGTTCTTC. J is TRBJ2-1 and V is TRBV14, with TRBD1 matching over 9 bases. The CDR3 runs to 18 residues. Germline V gene lookup returns CDR1 SGHDN and CDR2 FVKESK. J gave up 6 bases and V 0 bases, and 12 bases lay outside the gene matches.

The chain has TRBV19 and TRBJ2-7; 7 bases are shared with TRBD1. The trim removed 5 bases at V and 0 bases at J, leaving 4 bases unmatched. From germline, CDR1 is LNHDA and CDR2 SQIVND (reference sequence). The length of the CDR3 is 14 residues. The CDR3 sequence is CASSFDRASYEQYF. CDR3 bases: TGTGCCAGTAGTTTCGACAGGGCCTCCTACGAGCAGTACTTC.

DNA for the CDR3: TGTGCCAGCAGTTACTCTGGGGGGACTAGCACAGATACGCAGTATTTT. It specifies CASSYSGGTSTDTQYF. J is TRBJ2-3 and V is TRBV6-2 or TRBV6-3; TRBD2 is a possible D gene (6 bases). This CDR3 spans 16 amino acids. Looked up from germline, CDR1 is MNHEY and CDR2 is SVGEGT. Trimming pared 0 bases from V and 0 bases from J, leaving 10 bases between.

This clone was seen many times. The V and J genes are TRBV3-1 and TRBJ1-2; a possible D gene is TRBD1 (5 bases). The V gene lost 0 bases and the J gene lost 3 bases, with 11 bases spanning the gap. This CDR3 has 15 amino acids. From germline, CDR1 is LGHDT and CDR2 YNNKEL (reference sequence). The CDR3 is CASSQEVGGYYGYTF. The CDR3 DNA follows: TGTGCCAGCAGCCAAGAAGTCGGGGGGTACTATGGCTACACCTTC.

About this clone itself: Other DNA sequences in the sample encode the same CDR3. The gene calls are TRBV2 and TRBJ2-5; possible D gene TRBD1, 5 bases. Germline V gene lookup returns CDR1 SNHLY and CDR2 FYNNEI. The CDR3 has 13 residues. V lost 6 bases and J 4 bases, leaving 12 bases between the germline ends. CDR3 protein: CASRQGVGETQYF. The CDR3 nucleotides are TGTGCCAGCAGGCAGGGTGTGGGAGAGACCCAGTACTTC.

As to this clone: The same CDR3 is also encoded by other DNA sequences in this sample. The chain recombines TRBV11-2 with TRBJ2-2; D is unclear. With 2 bases removed from V and 5 bases from J, the gap between germline ends came to 3 bases. The CDR3 runs 12 residues. Germline values: CDR1 SGHAT, CDR2 FQNNGV. The CDR3: CASSLLTGELFF. CDR3 nucleotide sequence: TGTGCCAGCAGCTTATTAACCGGGGAGCTGTTTTTT. The full variable domain, with the rest looked up from reference TRBV11-2 and TRBJ2-2, is EAGVAQSPRYKIIEKRQSVAFWCNPISGHATLYWYQQILGQGPKLLIQFQNNGVVDDSQLPKDRFSAERLKGVDSTLKIQPAKLEDSAVYLCASSLLTGELFFGEGSRLTVL.

This clone was seen only a few times. The gene calls are TRBV28 and TRBJ2-7, with unresolved D. From germline, CDR1 is MDHEN and CDR2 SYDVKM. The CDR3 has 11 residues. V dropped 3 bases and J dropped 5 bases, with 5 bases sitting between them. CDR3 amino acids: CASSLTNEQYF. Written as DNA, the CDR3 is TGTGCCAGCAGTTTGACCAACGAGCAGTACTTC.

This clone has at least ten counts. The chain has TRBV5-8 and TRBJ1-2; no firm D call. Germline V gives CDR1 SGHTS, CDR2 YDEGEE. V was shortened by 4 bases and J by 4 bases, with 14 bases between the two germline ends. This CDR3 has 14 amino acids. DNA of the CDR3: TGTGCCAGCAGCCTTGGTGGGCCGTCCTATGGCTACACCTTC. Protein product: CASSLGGPSYGYTF. The full variable domain, its missing parts supplied by reference TRBV5-8 and TRBJ1-2, is EAGVTQSPTHLIKTRGQQATLRCSPISGHTSVYWYQQALGLGLQFLLWYDEGEERNRGNFPPRFSGRQFPNYSSELNVNALELEDSALYLCASSLGGPSYGYTFGSGTRLTVV.

This clone was picked up a small number of times. This chain's CDR3 is CASSSDRDPYEQYF. CDR3 sequence (DNA): TGTGCCAGTAGTTCCGACCGGGATCCCTACGAGCAGTACTTC. The rearrangement links TRBV19 to TRBJ2-7, with D possibly TRBD2 on 5 matching bases. Germline V CDR1 and CDR2: LNHDA, SQIVND (reference sequence). The CDR3 consists of 14 residues. Trimming left V 5 bases short and J 2 bases short, with 13 bases between.

This clone was detected many times. The chain combines TRBV7-3 with TRBJ2-7, with 7 bases matching TRBD2. With V trimmed by 1 base and J by 3 bases, 3 bases remained unmatched. Germline V gives CDR1 SGHTA, CDR2 FQGTGA. CDR3 length: 14 residues. CDR3 in DNA: TGTGCCAGCAGCTTAATGGCTAGCGGCTACGAGCAGTACTTC. As protein: CASSLMASGYEQYF.

This chain joins TRBV12-3 or TRBV12-4 and TRBJ2-2; D is undetermined. Trimming took 6 bases from V and 6 from J, leaving 5 bases between them. The CDR3 totals 11 residues. The chain's CDR3 is CASSRSGELFF. The CDR3, as DNA: TGTGCCAGCAGCCGTTCCGGGGAGCTGTTTTTT.

The chain combines TRBV2 with TRBJ2-7; D ambiguous. This CDR3 has 11 amino acids. V lost 6 bases, J lost 4 bases, and 7 bases lay in between. Germline V gene data show CDR1 as SNHLY and CDR2 as FYNNEI. DNA for the CDR3: TGTGCCAGCAGCACAGAATACGAGCAGTACTTC. This sequence encodes CASSTEYEQYF.

This rearrangement joins TRBV20-1 to TRBJ2-3; D unresolved. V gave up 5 bases and J gave up 0 bases, with 3 bases separating them. The CDR3 consists of 11 residues. In germline, CDR1 is DFQATT, CDR2 SNEGSKA (reference sequence). DNA of the CDR3: TGCAGTGCTGAAAGCACAGATACGCAGTATTTT. Translated, it gives CSAESTDTQYF.

This clone occurred a few times. V is TRBV15 and J is TRBJ1-1; possibly TRBD1 for D (5 bases). CDR3 length: 13 residues. Between the trimmed V and J ends, which lost 0 bases and 4 bases, there was a span of 6 bases. Per the germline V gene, CDR1 is LNHNV and CDR2 is YYDKDF (reference sequence). The CDR3 loop is CATSRDTGTEAFF. CDR3 sequence (DNA): TGTGCCACCAGCAGAGATACAGGCACTGAAGCTTTCTTT. Drawing the rest from reference TRBV15 and TRBJ1-1, the complete variable domain is DAMVIQNPRYQVTQFGKPVTLSCSQTLNHNVMYWYQQKSSQAPKLLFHYYDKDFNNEADTPDNFQSRRPNTSFCFLDIRSPGLGDTAMYLCATSRDTGTEAFFGQGTRLTVV.

There are many counts of this clone. Being one base from a much bigger clone, this may be a read error. The same CDR3 arises from other DNA sequences in this sample as well. The rearrangement uses TRBV6-1 and TRBJ1-5; weak D call: TRBD1 (5 bases). CDR1 is MNHNS and CDR2 is SASEGT in the germline V gene. V shed 5 bases and J shed 9 bases, with 14 bases lying between them. The CDR3 is 13 residues long. CDR3: CASSPGAPRPQHF. As DNA, the CDR3 is TGTGCCAGCAGTCCTGGGGCCCCAAGGCCCCAGCATTTT.

This clone was picked up many times. The chain has TRBV20-1 and TRBJ2-3; possibly TRBD1 for D (5 bases). Gene TRBJ1-5 matches the end of the DNA better, so the J call may be wrong. This CDR3 is 15 amino acids long. Germline CDR1 reads DFQATT; CDR2 reads SNEGSKA (reference sequence). CDR3 DNA: TGCAGTGCTCCGTCGACTAGCGTGGACACAGATACGCAGCATTTT. Its translation is CSAPSTSVDTDTQHF.